The rows below give T cell receptor beta chains drawn from one sample of a study of cytomegalovirus exposure and HLA in healthy donors. Repertoires were generated with immunoSEQ multiplex PCR, while TCRdb's copy carries only in-frame clones and drops some. The data show under 200,000 clones, roughly nine tenths seen once. Sequences were obtained from PBMCs. These receptors all come from a woman between 18 and 30 years old in good health and CMV-seropositive. Both conserved end residues are trimmed from each CDR3.

TRBJ2-1 | TRBV5-4 | ASSPSPGLAGSSYNEQF
TRBJ2-6 | TRBV4-3 | ASSQDRASGTISGANVLT
TRBJ1-1 | TRBV30 | AWKSESKNTEAF
TRBJ1-2 | TRBV30 | AWSEGQTLPYGYT
TRBJ1-2 | TRBV29-1 | SVGTGGRGYT
TRBJ2-5 | TRBV6-5 | ASSWPRGTSEETQY
TRBJ1-2 | TRBV19 | ATRPDDRGPYGYT
TRBJ1-3 | TRBV7-9 | ASSLGGTGFDSGNTIY
TRBJ2-2 | TRBV28 | ASSLRAPRGTGELF
TRBJ1-2 | TRBV6-1 | ASSAKTGGYYGYT
TRBJ1-5 | TRBV10-3 | AISERQGVSNQPQH
TRBJ2-7 | TRBV6-4 | ASSDSTSDLSEQY
TRBJ2-7 | TRBV6-6 | ASSPDRGLYEQY
TRBJ2-2 | TRBV5-6 | ASSLASGRTGELF
TRBJ1-2 | TRBV18 | ASSPRSDYGYT
TRBJ2-3 | TRBV6-5 | ASQTGLALSDTQY
TRBJ2-7 | TRBV7-2 | ASSFSPRRLAGEWEQY
TRBJ1-3 | TRBV4-2 | ASSQGGQGEPGNTIY